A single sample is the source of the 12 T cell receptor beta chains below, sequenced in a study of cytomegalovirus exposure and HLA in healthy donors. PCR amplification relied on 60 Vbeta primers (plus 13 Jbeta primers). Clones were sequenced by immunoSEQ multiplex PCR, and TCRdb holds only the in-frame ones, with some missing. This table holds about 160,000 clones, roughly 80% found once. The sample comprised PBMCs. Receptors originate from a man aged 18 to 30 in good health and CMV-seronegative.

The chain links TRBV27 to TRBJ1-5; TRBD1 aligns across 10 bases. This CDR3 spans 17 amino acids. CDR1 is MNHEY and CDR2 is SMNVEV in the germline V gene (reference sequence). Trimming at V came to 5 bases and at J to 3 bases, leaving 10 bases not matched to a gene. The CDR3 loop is CASSPRDRGTHNQPQHF. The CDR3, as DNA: TGTGCCAGCAGTCCCCGGGACAGGGGCACACACAATCAGCCCCAGCATTTT.

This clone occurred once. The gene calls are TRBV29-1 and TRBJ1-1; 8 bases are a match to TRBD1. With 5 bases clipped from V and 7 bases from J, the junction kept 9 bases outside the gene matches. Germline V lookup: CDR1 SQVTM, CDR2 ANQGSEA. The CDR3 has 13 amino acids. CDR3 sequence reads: CSVYPGGKGEAFF. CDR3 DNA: TGCAGCGTTTACCCAGGGGGCAAGGGTGAAGCTTTCTTT. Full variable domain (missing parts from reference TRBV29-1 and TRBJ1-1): SAVISQKPSRDICQRGTSLTIQCQVDSQVTMMFWYRQQPGQSLTLIATANQGSEATYESGFVIDKFPISRPNLTFSTLTVSNMSPEDSSIYLCSVYPGGKGEAFFGQGTRLTVV.

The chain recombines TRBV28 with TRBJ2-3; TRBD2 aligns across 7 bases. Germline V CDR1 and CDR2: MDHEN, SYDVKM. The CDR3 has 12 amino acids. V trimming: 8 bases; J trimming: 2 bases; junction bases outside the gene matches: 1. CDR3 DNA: TGTGCCAGCGCGGGAGCCACAGATACGCAGTATTTT. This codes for CASAGATDTQYF.

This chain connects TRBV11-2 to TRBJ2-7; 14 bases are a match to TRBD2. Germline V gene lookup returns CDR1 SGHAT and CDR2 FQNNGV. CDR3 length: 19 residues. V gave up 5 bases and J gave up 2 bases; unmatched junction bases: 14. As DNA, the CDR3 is TGTGCCAGCAGCCTCGGGACTAGCGGGGGCGCGCAAGGTCCCTACGAGCAGTACTTC. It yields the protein CASSLGTSGGAQGPYEQYF.

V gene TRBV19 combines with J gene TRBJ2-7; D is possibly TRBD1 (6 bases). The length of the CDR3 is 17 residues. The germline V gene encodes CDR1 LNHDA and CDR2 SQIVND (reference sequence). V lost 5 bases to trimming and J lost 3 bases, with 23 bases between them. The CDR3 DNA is TGTGCCAGTAGTTCACCCCGAACAAAAGGACAGAGCTACGAGCAGTACTTC. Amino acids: CASSSPRTKGQSYEQYF.

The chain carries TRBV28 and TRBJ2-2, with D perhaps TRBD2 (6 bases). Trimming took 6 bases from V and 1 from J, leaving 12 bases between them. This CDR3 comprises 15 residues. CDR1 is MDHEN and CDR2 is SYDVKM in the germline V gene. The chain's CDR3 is CASSPGLWNTGELFF. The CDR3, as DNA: TGTGCCAGCAGCCCGGGACTTTGGAACACCGGGGAGCTGTTTTTT.

Written as DNA, the CDR3 is TGCGCCAGCAGCCAAAGGCCAGGGACACCTAACACCGGGGAGCTGTTTTTT. This gives the protein CASSQRPGTPNTGELFF. The V and J genes are TRBV4-1 and TRBJ2-2; tentatively, D is TRBD1 (6 bases). CDR3 length: 17 amino acids. CDR1 is MGHRA, CDR2 YSYEKL, per germline. V lost 2 bases and J 2 bases, leaving 15 bases between the germline ends.

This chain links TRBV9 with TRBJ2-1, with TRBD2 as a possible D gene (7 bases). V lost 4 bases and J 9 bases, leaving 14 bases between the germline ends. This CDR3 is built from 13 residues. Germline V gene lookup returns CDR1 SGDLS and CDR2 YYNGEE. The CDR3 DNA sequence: TGTGCCAGCAGCCCCAGAGGGGGGGGTGAGCAGTTCTTC. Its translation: CASSPRGGGEQFF. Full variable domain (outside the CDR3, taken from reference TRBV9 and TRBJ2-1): DSGVTQTPKHLITATGQRVTLRCSPRSGDLSVYWYQQSLDQGLQFLIQYYNGEERAKGNILERFSAQQFPDLHSELNLSSLELGDSALYFCASSPRGGGEQFFGPGTRLTVL.

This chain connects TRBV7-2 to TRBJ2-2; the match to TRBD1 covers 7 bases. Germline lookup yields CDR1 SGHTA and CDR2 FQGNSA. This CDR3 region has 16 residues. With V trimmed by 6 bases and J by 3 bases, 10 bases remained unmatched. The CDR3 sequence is CASSLGPTGDTGELFF. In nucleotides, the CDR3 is TGTGCCAGCAGTCTCGGCCCCACAGGGGACACCGGGGAGCTGTTTTTT.

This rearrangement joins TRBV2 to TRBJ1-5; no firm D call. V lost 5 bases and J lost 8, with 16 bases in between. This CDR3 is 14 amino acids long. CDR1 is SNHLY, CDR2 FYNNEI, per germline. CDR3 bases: TGTGCCAGCAGTCGAGGTGGCGTTACGGAGCCCCAGCATTTT. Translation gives CASSRGGVTEPQHF.

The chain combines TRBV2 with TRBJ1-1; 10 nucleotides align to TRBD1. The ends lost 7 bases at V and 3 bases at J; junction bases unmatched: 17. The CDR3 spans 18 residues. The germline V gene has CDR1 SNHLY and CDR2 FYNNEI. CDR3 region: CASTIRWGQGLGDTEAFF. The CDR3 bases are TGTGCCAGCACCATACGGTGGGGACAGGGGTTGGGGGACACTGAAGCTTTCTTT.

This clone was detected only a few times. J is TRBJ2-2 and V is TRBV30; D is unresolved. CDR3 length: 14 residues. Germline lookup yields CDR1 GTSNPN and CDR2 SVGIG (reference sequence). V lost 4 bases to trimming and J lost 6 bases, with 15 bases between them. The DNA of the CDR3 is TGTGCCTGGAAAAAAACAAGATGGTCCGGGGAGCTGTTTTTT. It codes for CAWKKTRWSGELFF.